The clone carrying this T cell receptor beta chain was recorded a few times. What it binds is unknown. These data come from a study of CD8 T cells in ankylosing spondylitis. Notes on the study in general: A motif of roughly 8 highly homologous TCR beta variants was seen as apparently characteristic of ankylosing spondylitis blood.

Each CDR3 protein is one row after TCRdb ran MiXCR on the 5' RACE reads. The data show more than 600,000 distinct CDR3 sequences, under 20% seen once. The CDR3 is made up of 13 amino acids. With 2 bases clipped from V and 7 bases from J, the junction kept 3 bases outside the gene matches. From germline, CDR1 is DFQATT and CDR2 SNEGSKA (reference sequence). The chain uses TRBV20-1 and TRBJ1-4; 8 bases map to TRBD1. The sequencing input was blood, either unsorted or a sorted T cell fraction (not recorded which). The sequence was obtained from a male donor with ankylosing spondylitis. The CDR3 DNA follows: TGCAGTGCTAGATCCACAGGGGGTGAAAAACTGTTTTTT. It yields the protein CSARSTGGEKLFF.